This T cell receptor (beta chain) stems from a study of cytotoxic CD8 clonotypes in ibrutinib-treated CLL. Study-wide context: The subjects consisted of roughly 12 relapsed/refractory and some 15 treatment-naive individuals, with fewer than 18 IGHV unmutated.

The CDR3 spans 16 residues. CDR1 MGHRA and CDR2 YSYEKL come from the germline V gene. Trimming took 0 bases from V and 0 from J; bases not matched to a gene: 3. This table comes from immunoSEQ multiplex PCR, and its TCRdb copy is limited to in-frame clones, with some not included. This table has under 200,000 clones, roughly four fifths appearing once. The sequences come from PBMCs, collected after 12 months of ibrutinib treatment. The sequence was obtained from a human donor with chronic lymphocytic leukemia. The chain has TRBV4-1 and TRBJ2-5, with 8 bases matching TRBD1. The CDR3 DNA follows: TGCGCCAGCAGCCAAGAAGACAGGGGTTACCAAGAGACCCAGTACTTC. It encodes CASSQEDRGYQETQYF.